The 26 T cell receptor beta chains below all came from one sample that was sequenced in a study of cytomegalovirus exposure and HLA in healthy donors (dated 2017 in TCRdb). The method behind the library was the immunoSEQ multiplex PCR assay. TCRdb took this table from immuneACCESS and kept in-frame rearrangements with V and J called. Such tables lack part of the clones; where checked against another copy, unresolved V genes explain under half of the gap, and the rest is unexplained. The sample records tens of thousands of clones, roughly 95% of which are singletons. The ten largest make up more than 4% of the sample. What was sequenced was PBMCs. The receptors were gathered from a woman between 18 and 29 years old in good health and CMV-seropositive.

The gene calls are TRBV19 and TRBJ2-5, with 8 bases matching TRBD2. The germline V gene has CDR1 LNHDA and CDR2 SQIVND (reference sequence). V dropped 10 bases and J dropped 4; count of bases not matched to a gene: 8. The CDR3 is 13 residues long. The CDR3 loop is CATGRAIGETQYF. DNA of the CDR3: TGTGCCACCGGGAGGGCCATTGGAGAGACCCAGTACTTC.

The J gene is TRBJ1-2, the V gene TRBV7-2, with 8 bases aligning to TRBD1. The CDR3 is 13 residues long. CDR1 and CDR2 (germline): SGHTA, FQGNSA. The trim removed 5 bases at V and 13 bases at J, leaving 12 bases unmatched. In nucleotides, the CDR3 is TGTGCCAGCAGCCCGAATCAGGGACAGGAGGCCACCTTC. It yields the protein CASSPNQGQEATF.

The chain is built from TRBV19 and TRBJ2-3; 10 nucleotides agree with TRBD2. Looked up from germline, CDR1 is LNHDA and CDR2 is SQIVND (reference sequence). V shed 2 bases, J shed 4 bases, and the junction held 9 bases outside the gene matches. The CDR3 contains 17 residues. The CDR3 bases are TGTGCCAGTAGTATACCGCTGGGACTAGCGAGCGCAGATACGCAGTATTTT. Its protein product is CASSIPLGLASADTQYF.

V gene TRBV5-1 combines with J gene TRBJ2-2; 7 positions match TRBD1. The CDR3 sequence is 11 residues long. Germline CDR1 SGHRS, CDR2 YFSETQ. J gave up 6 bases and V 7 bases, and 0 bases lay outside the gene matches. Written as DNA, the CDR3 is TGCGCCAGCCAGGGGGCCGGGGAGCTGTTTTTT. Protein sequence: CASQGAGELFF.

Here the CDR3 DNA reads TGTGCCAGCAGCTTCCCTAGCGGGAGAAAGTACGAGCAGTACTTC. As protein: CASSFPSGRKYEQYF. The chain recombines TRBV12-1 with TRBJ2-7; TRBD2, the table's D call, was not compared with the DNA. TRBV12-1 is noted as a pseudogene. This CDR3 is built from 15 residues.

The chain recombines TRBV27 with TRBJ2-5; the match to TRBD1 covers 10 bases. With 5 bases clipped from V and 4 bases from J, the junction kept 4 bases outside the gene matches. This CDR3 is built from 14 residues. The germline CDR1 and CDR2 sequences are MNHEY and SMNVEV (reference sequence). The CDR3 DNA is TGTGCCAGCAGTCCCCGGACAGGGGGAGAGACCCAGTACTTC. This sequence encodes CASSPRTGGETQYF.

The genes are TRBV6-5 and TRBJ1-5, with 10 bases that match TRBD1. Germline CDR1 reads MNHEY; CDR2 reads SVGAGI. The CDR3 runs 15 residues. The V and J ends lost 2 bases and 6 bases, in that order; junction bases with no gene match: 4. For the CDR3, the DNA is TGTGCCAGCAGTTACAGCGACAGGGGGCGTCAGCCCCAGCATTTT. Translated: CASSYSDRGRQPQHF.

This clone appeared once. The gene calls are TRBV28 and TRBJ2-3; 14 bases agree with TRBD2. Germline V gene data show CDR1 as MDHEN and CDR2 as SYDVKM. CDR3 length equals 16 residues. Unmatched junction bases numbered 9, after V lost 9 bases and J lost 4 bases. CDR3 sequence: CASATRLAGGPDTQYF. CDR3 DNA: TGTGCCAGTGCGACCCGACTAGCGGGAGGGCCAGATACGCAGTATTTT.

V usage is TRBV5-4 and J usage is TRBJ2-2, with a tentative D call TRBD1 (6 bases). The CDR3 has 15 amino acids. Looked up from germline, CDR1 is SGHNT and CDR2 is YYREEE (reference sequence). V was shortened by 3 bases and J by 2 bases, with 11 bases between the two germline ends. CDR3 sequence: CASSSGQRNTGELFF. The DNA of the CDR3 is TGTGCCAGCAGCTCCGGACAGAGAAACACCGGGGAGCTGTTTTTT. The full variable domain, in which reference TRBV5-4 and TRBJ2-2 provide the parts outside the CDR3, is ETGVTQSPTHLIKTRGQQVTLRCSSQSGHNTVSWYQQALGQGPQFIFQYYREEENGRGNFPPRFSGLQFPNYSSELNVNALELDDSALYLCASSSGQRNTGELFFGEGSRLTVL.

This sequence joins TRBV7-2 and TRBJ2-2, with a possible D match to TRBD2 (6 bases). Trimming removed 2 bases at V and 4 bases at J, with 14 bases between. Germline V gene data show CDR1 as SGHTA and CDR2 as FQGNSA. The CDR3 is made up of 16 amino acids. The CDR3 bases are TGTGCCAGCAGCTTACGCGGAGGGCCAGGCACCGGGGAGCTGTTTTTT. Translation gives CASSLRGGPGTGELFF.

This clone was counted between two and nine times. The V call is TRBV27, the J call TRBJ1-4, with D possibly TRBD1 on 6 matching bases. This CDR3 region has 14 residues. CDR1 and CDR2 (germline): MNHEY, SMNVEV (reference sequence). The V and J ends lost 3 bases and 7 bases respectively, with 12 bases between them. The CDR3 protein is CASSLVSRGEKLFF. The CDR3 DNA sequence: TGTGCCAGCAGTTTGGTCAGCAGGGGTGAAAAACTGTTTTTT.

CDR3 loop: CASSLAGVPYEQYF. The CDR3 DNA reads TGTGCCAGCAGCTTAGCAGGGGTCCCCTACGAGCAGTACTTC. The chain couples TRBV7-9 to TRBJ2-7; D is possibly TRBD1 (5 bases). Germline V CDR1 and CDR2: SEHNR, FQNEAQ (reference sequence). The CDR3 has 14 residues. The V end was cut by 0 bases, the J end by 2 bases, with 8 bases between.

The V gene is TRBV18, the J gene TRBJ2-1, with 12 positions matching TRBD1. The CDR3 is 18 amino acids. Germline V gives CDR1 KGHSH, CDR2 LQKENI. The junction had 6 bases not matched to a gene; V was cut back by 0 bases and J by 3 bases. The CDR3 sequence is CASSPPGTGGVNYNEQFF. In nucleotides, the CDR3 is TGTGCCAGCTCACCACCCGGGACAGGGGGCGTAAACTACAATGAGCAGTTCTTC.

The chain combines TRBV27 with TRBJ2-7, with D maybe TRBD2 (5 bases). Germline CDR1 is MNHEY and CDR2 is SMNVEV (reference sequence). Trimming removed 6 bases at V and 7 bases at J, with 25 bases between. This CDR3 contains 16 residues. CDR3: CASRSHDWGDSGEQYF. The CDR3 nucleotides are TGTGCCAGCAGGTCACATGACTGGGGAGATTCTGGGGAGCAGTACTTC.

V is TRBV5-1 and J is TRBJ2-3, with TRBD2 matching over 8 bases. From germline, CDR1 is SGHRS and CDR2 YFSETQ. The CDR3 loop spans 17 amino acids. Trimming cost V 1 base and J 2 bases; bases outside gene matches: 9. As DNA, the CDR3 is TGCGCCAGCAGCTTGTCGGTAGCGGGAATTGTCACAGATACGCAGTATTTT. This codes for CASSLSVAGIVTDTQYF.

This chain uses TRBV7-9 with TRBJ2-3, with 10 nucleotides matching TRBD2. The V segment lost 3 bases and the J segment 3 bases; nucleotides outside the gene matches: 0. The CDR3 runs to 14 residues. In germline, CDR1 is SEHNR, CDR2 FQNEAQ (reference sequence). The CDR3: CASSLTSGTDTQYF. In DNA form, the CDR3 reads TGTGCCAGCAGCTTGACTAGCGGGACAGATACGCAGTATTTT.

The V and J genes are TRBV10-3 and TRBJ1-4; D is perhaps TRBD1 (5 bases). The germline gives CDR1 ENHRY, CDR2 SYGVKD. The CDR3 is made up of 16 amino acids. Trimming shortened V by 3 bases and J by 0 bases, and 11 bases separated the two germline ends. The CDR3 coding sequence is TGTGCCATCAGTGACGAAGACAGAACAACTAATGAAAAACTGTTTTTT. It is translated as CAISDEDRTTNEKLFF.

CDR3 DNA: TGTGCCAGCTCACCACCTGCAACCAGGGGAACCACTGAGCAGTTCTTC. Protein sequence: CASSPPATRGTTEQFF. The chain uses TRBV18 and TRBJ2-1; maybe TRBD1 (6 bases). Germline CDR1 reads KGHSH; CDR2 reads LQKENI. This CDR3 region has 16 residues. The V end lost 0 bases, the J end lost 9 bases, and 18 bases lay between the germline ends.

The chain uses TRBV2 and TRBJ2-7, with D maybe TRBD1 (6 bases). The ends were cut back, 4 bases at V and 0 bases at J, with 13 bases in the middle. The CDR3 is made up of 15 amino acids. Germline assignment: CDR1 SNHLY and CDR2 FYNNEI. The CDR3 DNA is TGTGCCAGCAGTGGGGGGACAAGGAGCTCCTACGAGCAGTACTTC. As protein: CASSGGTRSSYEQYF.

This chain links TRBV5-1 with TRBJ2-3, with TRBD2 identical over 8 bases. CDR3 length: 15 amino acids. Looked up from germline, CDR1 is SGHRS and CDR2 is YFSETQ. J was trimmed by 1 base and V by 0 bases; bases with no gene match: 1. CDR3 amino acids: CASSLEGLGTDTQYF. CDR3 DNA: TGCGCCAGCAGCTTGGAGGGACTAGGCACAGATACGCAGTATTTT.

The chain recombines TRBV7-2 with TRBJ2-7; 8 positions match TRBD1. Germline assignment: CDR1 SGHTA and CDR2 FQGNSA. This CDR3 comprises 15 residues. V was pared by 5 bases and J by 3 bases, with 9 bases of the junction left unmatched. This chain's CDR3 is CASSHGQGGNYEQYF. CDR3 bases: TGTGCCAGCAGCCACGGACAGGGAGGCAACTACGAGCAGTACTTC.

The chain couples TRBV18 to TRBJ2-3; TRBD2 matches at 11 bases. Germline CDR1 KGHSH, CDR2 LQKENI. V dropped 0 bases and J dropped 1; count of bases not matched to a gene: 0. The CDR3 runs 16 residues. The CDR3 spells CASSPPGLAGTDTQYF. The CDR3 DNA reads TGTGCCAGCTCACCACCGGGACTAGCGGGCACAGATACGCAGTATTTT.

The CDR3 loop is CASSLPTGMFDEKLFF. The CDR3 coding sequence is TGTGCCAGCAGTTTACCCACAGGGATGTTTGATGAAAAACTGTTTTTT. The V gene is TRBV28, the J gene TRBJ1-4; D is perhaps TRBD1 (6 bases). The ends were cut back, 2 bases at V and 6 bases at J, with 16 bases in the middle. CDR1 is MDHEN, CDR2 SYDVKM, per germline. This CDR3 region has 16 residues.

This CDR3 reads CAWSVTSGTPNEQFF. The CDR3 coding sequence is TGTGCCTGGAGTGTGACTAGCGGGACACCGAATGAGCAGTTCTTC. The chain uses TRBV30 and TRBJ2-1; 11 positions agree with TRBD2. Germline CDR1 is GTSNPN and CDR2 is SVGIG (reference sequence). The CDR3 contains 15 residues. V shed 0 bases and J 7 bases; nucleotides not matched to a gene: 5.

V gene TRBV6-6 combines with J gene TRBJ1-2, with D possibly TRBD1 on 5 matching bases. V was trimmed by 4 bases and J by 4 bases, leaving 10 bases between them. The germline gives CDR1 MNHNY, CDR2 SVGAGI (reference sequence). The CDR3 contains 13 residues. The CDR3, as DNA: TGTGCCAGCAGTTTAGGGGCCTCCTATGGCTACACCTTC. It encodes CASSLGASYGYTF.

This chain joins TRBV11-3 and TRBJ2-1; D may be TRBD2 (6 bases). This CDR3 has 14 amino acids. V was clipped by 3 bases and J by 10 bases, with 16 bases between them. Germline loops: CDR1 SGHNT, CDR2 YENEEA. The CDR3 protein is CASSFVLPGEEQFF. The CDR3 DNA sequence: TGTGCCAGCAGCTTTGTTCTCCCGGGAGAGGAGCAGTTCTTC.